The 21 T cell receptor beta chains below were found in one sample sequenced in a study of shared clonotypes between healthy human individuals. TCRdb's table, derived via immunoSEQ multiplex PCR, lists solely in-frame clones and lacks some. The data hold some 1,400,000 clones, with more than 95% observed a single time. Material for sequencing was naive CD4+ T cells sorted from blood. Subset in this sample: CD45RA+ positively selected. The receptors here all came from a man aged 25-45 years in good health.

The J gene is TRBJ2-5, the V gene TRBV7-9, with 7 bases matching TRBD2. CDR1 is SEHNR and CDR2 is FQNEAQ in the germline V gene (reference sequence). V shed 5 bases and J 5 bases; nucleotides not matched to a gene: 8. The CDR3 spans 14 residues. CDR3 nucleotides: TGTGCCAGCAGCCGCGGGGGAGTTCAGGAGACCCAGTACTTC. It is translated as CASSRGGVQETQYF.

The chain employs TRBV6-6 and TRBJ2-3; the D gene could be TRBD1 or TRBD2 (5 bases each). V lost 2 bases and J 1 base, leaving 10 bases between the germline ends. This CDR3 region has 15 residues. Germline V gene data show CDR1 as MNHNY and CDR2 as SVGAGI (reference sequence). The DNA of the CDR3 is TGTGCCAGCAGTTACCTCGGGGCTCGCACAGATACGCAGTATTTT. Encoded protein: CASSYLGARTDTQYF.

The chain is built from TRBV29-1 and TRBJ2-7, with D maybe TRBD2 (5 bases). Trimming took 4 bases from V and 5 from J, leaving 12 bases between them. From germline, CDR1 is SQVTM and CDR2 ANQGSEA. The CDR3 loop spans 12 amino acids. Here the CDR3 DNA reads TGCAGCGTTGGCTCACTTAGCGACGAGCAGTACTTC. This gives the protein CSVGSLSDEQYF.

The J gene is TRBJ2-3, the V gene TRBV28; D may correspond to TRBD1 or TRBD2 (6 bases each). Germline V gives CDR1 MDHEN, CDR2 SYDVKM. The CDR3 consists of 12 residues. V gave up 5 bases and J gave up 14 bases, with 17 bases separating them. CDR3 nucleotides: TGTGCCAGCAGTCCCCCCGGGGGCATGCCGTATTTT. This gives the protein CASSPPGGMPYF.

This chain uses TRBV7-2 with TRBJ2-7; D might be TRBD2 (7 bases). CDR1 and CDR2 (germline): SGHTA, FQGNSA. V gave up 1 base and J gave up 6 bases, with 16 bases separating them. This CDR3 comprises 15 residues. CDR3 in DNA: TGTGCCAGCAGCTTAGAGGGCGGGGGCCTAGGCGAGCAGTACTTC. It codes for CASSLEGGGLGEQYF.

The chain carries TRBV18 and TRBJ2-5; D not certain. Trimming removed 3 bases at V and 6 bases at J, with 14 bases between. Germline loops: CDR1 KGHSH, CDR2 LQKENI. This CDR3 contains 14 residues. The CDR3 nucleotides are TGTGCCAGCTCACCCGCGCGTGTACAAAAGACCCAGTACTTC. Its protein is CASSPARVQKTQYF.

The rearrangement joins TRBV28 to TRBJ1-5; D is unclear. Germline CDR1 reads MDHEN; CDR2 reads SYDVKM. The V gene lost 2 bases and the J gene lost 1 base, with 9 bases spanning the gap. There are 15 residues in the CDR3. The CDR3 here is CASSLVLRSNQPQHF. In nucleotides, the CDR3 is TGTGCCAGCAGTTTAGTTTTAAGGAGCAATCAGCCCCAGCATTTT.

The chain has TRBV7-3 and TRBJ1-1; TRBD1 might be the D (5 bases). V was pared by 4 bases and J by 1 base, with 7 bases between. Per the germline V gene, CDR1 is SGHTA and CDR2 is FQGTGA. CDR3 length: 13 residues. CDR3 in DNA: TGTGCCAGCAGCTCTGGGGGGAACACTGAAGCTTTCTTT. Translating gives CASSSGGNTEAFF.

The V gene is TRBV5-5, the J gene TRBJ2-3; no clear D. This CDR3 contains 13 residues. Germline V gene lookup returns CDR1 SGHKS and CDR2 YYEKEE (reference sequence). V was clipped by 2 bases and J by 6 bases, with 10 bases between them. The CDR3 here is CASSFYHADTQYF. CDR3 coding DNA: TGTGCCAGCAGCTTTTATCATGCGGATACGCAGTATTTT.

Details on this clone: Other nucleotide sequences in the sample specify the same CDR3. The rearrangement links TRBV18 to TRBJ1-1; TRBD1 agrees at 9 bases. The CDR3 covers 13 residues. The V gene's germline CDR1 is KGHSH and CDR2 LQKENI. J lost 5 bases, V lost 6 bases, and 4 bases had no gene match. The CDR3 loop is CASSPDRGTEAFF. The CDR3, as DNA: TGTGCCAGCTCGCCCGACAGGGGGACTGAAGCTTTCTTT.

The chain employs TRBV7-2 and TRBJ2-1; 9 nucleotides agree with TRBD2. The CDR3 runs 15 residues. Germline CDR1 is SGHTA and CDR2 is FQGNSA. Germline trimming cut 1 base from V and 15 bases from J; bases unmatched to any gene: 13. The DNA for the CDR3 is TGTGCCAGCAGCTTAGGAGTAGCGGGAGCTGCTCGGGGGTTCTTC. This codes for CASSLGVAGAARGFF.

This chain connects TRBV6-5 to TRBJ1-5; TRBD1 is a possible D gene (5 bases). V shed 0 bases and J shed 4 bases, with 7 bases lying between them. The CDR3 is 14 amino acids. Germline CDR1 reads MNHEY; CDR2 reads SVGAGI. CDR3 sequence: CASSYSWTNQPQHF. The CDR3 DNA reads TGTGCCAGCAGTTACTCATGGACAAATCAGCCCCAGCATTTT.

This chain links TRBV4-2 with TRBJ1-2; D gene unclear. CDR3 size: 16 residues. V dropped 0 bases and J dropped 2 bases, with 13 bases sitting between them. Germline-derived CDR1 and CDR2 are LGHNA and YNFKEQ. The chain's CDR3 is CASSQDDAGLNYGYTF. CDR3 sequence (DNA): TGTGCCAGCAGCCAAGACGACGCAGGTCTCAACTATGGCTACACCTTC.

The chain combines TRBV19 with TRBJ2-6; no firm D call. The CDR3 contains 16 residues. V lost 2 bases, J lost 0 bases, and 8 bases lay in between. From germline, CDR1 is LNHDA and CDR2 SQIVND (reference sequence). In DNA, the CDR3 is TGTGCCAGTAGTATATCTACCGTCTCTGGGGCCAACGTCCTGACTTTC. It codes for CASSISTVSGANVLTF.

The chain carries TRBV5-1 and TRBJ2-2; D not resolved. The CDR3 totals 15 residues. V lost 6 bases and J lost 1, with 13 bases in between. Germline V CDR1 and CDR2: SGHRS, YFSETQ. This CDR3 is CASNKDGGNTGELFF. CDR3 nucleotides: TGCGCCAGCAACAAAGACGGCGGGAACACCGGGGAGCTGTTTTTT. Full variable domain (outside the CDR3, taken from reference TRBV5-1 and TRBJ2-2): KAGVTQTPRYLIKTRGQQVTLSCSPISGHRSVSWYQQTPGQGLQFLFEYFSETQRNKGNFPGRFSGRQFSNSRSEMNVSTLELGDSALYLCASNKDGGNTGELFFGEGSRLTVL.

This rearrangement joins TRBV9 to TRBJ2-7, with 7 bases lining up with TRBD2. V trimming: 4 bases; J trimming: 6 bases; junction bases outside the gene matches: 13. The germline V gene encodes CDR1 SGDLS and CDR2 YYNGEE. This CDR3 spans 15 amino acids. The CDR3 protein is CASSPPRGDSPEQYF. In DNA form, the CDR3 reads TGTGCCAGCAGCCCACCCCGGGGGGACTCCCCCGAGCAGTACTTC.

The chain recombines TRBV9 with TRBJ2-5, with 10 nucleotides matching TRBD1. V dropped 3 bases and J dropped 1; count of bases not matched to a gene: 12. This CDR3 comprises 18 residues. Per germline, CDR1 SGDLS and CDR2 YYNGEE. The CDR3 loop is CASSATGTGAPPQETQYF. The CDR3 DNA is TGTGCCAGCAGCGCCACCGGGACAGGGGCCCCCCCCCAAGAGACCCAGTACTTC.

The chain uses TRBV5-1 and TRBJ2-4, with 10 bases fitting TRBD1. Germline V gene data show CDR1 as SGHRS and CDR2 as YFSETQ. The CDR3 spans 17 residues. The J segment lost 1 base and the V segment lost 3 bases, leaving 7 bases of the junction unmatched. The CDR3 DNA reads TGCGCCAGCAGCTGGGGCCCGGACAGGGGGGCCAAAAACATTCAGTACTTC. It codes for CASSWGPDRGAKNIQYF.

The V and J genes are TRBV11-2 and TRBJ2-7; maybe TRBD2 (5 bases). Trimming shortened V by 1 base and J by 3 bases, and 10 bases separated the two germline ends. The CDR3 sequence is 14 residues long. Per the germline V gene, CDR1 is SGHAT and CDR2 is FQNNGV. For the CDR3, the DNA is TGTGCCAGCAGCTTAGGGGTCGGGGACTACGAGCAGTACTTC. It is translated as CASSLGVGDYEQYF.

The chain links TRBV19 to TRBJ2-1; D perhaps matches TRBD1 (5 bases). The CDR3 totals 17 residues. Germline CDR1 reads LNHDA; CDR2 reads SQIVND (reference sequence). Trimming pared 2 bases from V and 3 bases from J, leaving 17 bases between. The CDR3 nucleotides are TGTGCCAGTAGTATAAAATGGACACCCCTAATCTACAATGAGCAGTTCTTC. Its translation: CASSIKWTPLIYNEQFF.

The chain has TRBV5-1 and TRBJ2-3, with D possibly TRBD1 on 7 matching bases. The V end was cut by 4 bases, the J end by 1 base, with 13 bases between. The CDR3 has 15 amino acids. Germline loops: CDR1 SGHRS, CDR2 YFSETQ. The CDR3 protein is CASSPGDSGTDTQYF. CDR3 bases: TGCGCCAGCAGCCCGGGGGACAGCGGCACAGATACGCAGTATTTT.